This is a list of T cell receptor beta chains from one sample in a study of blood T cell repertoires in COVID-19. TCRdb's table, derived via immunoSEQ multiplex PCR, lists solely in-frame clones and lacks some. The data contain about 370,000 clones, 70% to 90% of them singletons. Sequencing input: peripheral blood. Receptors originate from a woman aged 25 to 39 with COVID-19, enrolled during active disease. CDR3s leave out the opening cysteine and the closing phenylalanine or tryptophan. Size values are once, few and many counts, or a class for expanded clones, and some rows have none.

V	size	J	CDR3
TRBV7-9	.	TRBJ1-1	ASRPLGTGRKMNTEAF
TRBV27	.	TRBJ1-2	ASSPRANYGYT
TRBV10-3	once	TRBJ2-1	AIASGLYNEQF
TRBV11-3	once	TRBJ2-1	ASSFSGTNPTVEQF
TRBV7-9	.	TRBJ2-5	ASSHPRSSGRYKETQY
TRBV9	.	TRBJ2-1	ASSVGGGNNEQF
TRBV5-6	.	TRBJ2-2	ASSLYRTNTGELF
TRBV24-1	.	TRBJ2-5	ATSEPGTGGHQETQY
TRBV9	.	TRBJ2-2	ASSVVPSGTTGELF
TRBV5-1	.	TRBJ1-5	ASSLEGAGNQPQH
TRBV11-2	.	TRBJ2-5	ASSLAPEETQY
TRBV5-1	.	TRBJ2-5	ASSLEGLAGVRGETQY
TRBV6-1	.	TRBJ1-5	ASSEGGNQPQH
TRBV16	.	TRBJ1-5	ASSQSNQGTNQPQH
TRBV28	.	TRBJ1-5	ASSFGQPQH
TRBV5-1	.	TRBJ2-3	ASSLEASGDTDTQY
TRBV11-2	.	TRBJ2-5	ASSGWDYETQY
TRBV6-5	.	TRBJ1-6	ASSREQGNNSPLH
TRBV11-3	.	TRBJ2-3	ASSLSSPDTQY
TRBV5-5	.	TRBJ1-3	ASSLVAPDSTGNTIY
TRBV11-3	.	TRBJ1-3	ASSARADSGNTIY
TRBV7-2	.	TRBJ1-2	ASSRSKEGYGYT
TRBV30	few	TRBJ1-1	AWRQGWGNTEAF
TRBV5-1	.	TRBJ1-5	ASSLRTDGEDQPQH
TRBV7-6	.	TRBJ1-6	ASSLTEKPSSYNSPLH
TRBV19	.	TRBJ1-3	ASSIMTLPSGNTIY
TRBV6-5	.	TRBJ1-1	ASTKTGVNTEAF
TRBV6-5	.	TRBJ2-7	ASRGQGYLL
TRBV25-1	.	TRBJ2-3	ASSESSGGKNTDTQY
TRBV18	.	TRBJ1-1	ASSPMRDFLGAF
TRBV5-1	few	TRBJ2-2	ASSPGRAGSTGELF
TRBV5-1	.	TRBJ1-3	ASSLTPRQGGSGNTIY
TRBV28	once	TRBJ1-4	ASRYRTGRTSTNEKLF
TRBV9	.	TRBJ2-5	ASRAGTGVFQETQY
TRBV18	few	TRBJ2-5	ASSPSGGETQY
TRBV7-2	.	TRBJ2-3	ASSLGASSGTDTQY
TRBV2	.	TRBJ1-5	ASTQRQANQPQH
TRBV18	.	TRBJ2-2	ASSRGQDTGELF
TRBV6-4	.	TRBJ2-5	ASSAPKNPRLGRETQY
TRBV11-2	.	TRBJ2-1	ASSLSPTAPYNEQF
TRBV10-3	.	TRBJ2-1	AISGGTSGGSSYNEQF
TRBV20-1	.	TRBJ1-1	SASAARQGWVDTEAF
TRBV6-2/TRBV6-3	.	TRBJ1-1	ASSFDRREAF
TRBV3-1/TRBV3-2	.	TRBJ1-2	ASSPRDRGLNVGYT
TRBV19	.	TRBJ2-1	ASGALAGGRQF
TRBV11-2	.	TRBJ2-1	ASSAALGDEQF
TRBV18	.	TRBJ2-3	ASSHKTTWPSGSHTDTQY
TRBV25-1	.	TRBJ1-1	ATRQGAGPEAF
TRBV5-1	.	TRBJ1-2	ASSPATGQGYLS
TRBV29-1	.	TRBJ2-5	SVVRGDQETQY
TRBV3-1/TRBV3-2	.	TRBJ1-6	ASSHEGRTGGAYNSPLH
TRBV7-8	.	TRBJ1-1	ASSLGGPNTEAF
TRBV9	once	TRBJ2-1	ASSASDSYNEQF
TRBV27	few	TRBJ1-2	ASSFLGDRNQGGYT
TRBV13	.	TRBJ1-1	ASSYEGDLNTEAF